This T cell receptor (beta chain) was obtained from a study of T cell responses to AZD1222 COVID-19 vaccine. Background on the study: Some second doses came at about 4 weeks and others at about 12 weeks; these were pooled. Study results and limitations: Spike was spanned by vaccine-associated CD4 TCRs, with dominance at 160-218 and 743-854. White British people made up most donors, females outnumbered males, and clonal diversity was possibly underestimated. Seropositive AZD1222 recipients at baseline numbered only 6 or 7.

About this clone: Its antigen is unknown.

The table came from immunoSEQ multiplex PCR; TCRdb's copy has only in-frame clones and leaves some out. The table records some 120,000 clones, just over 85% of them present only once. Germline values: CDR1 MNHEY, CDR2 SMNVEV (reference sequence). The CDR3 totals 16 residues. Between the trimmed V and J ends, which lost 3 bases and 3 bases, there was a span of 15 bases. The J gene is TRBJ1-5, the V gene TRBV27; D perhaps matches TRBD1 (5 bases). This TCR came from an adult in good health. This specimen was peripheral blood, taken on day 0 of AZD1222 vaccination. The CDR3, as DNA: TGTGCCAGCAGTTTTGGTAGGGGACGACCCAATCAGCCCCAGCATTTT. Encoded protein: CASSFGRGRPNQPQHF.